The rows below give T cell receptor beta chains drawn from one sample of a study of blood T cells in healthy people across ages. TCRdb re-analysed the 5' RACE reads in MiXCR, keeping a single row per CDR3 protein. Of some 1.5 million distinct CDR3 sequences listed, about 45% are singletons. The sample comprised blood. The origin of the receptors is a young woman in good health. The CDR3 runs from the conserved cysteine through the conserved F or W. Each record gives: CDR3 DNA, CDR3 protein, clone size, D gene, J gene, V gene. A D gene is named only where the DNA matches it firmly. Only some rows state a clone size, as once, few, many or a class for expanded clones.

cdr3_nt: TGTGCCAGCAGCTTAGGGACAGGGGCCTTTTACTACGAGCAGTACTTC
cdr3_aa: CASSLGTGAFYYEQYF
clone_size: -
d_call: TRBD1
j_call: TRBJ2-7
v_call: TRBV7-9

cdr3_nt: TGCAGTGCTAGCCGACTAGCGGGGAGGGATGAGCAGTTCTTC
cdr3_aa: CSASRLAGRDEQFF
clone_size: -
d_call: TRBD2
j_call: TRBJ2-1
v_call: TRBV20-1

cdr3_nt: TGTGCCAGCAACATAGCGGGGGGCCCAACAATGTCCCTCCAAGAGACCCAGTACTTC
cdr3_aa: CASNIAGGPTMSLQETQYF
clone_size: -
d_call: TRBD2
j_call: TRBJ2-5
v_call: TRBV2

cdr3_nt: TGTGCCAGCAGTGAGGGCGGATTGAACACTGAAGCTTTCTTT
cdr3_aa: CASSEGGLNTEAFF
clone_size: few
d_call: -
j_call: TRBJ1-1
v_call: TRBV2

cdr3_nt: TGTGCCAGCAGCCCAACGGGACGTACGCAAGAGACCCAGTACTTC
cdr3_aa: CASSPTGRTQETQYF
clone_size: -
d_call: -
j_call: TRBJ2-5
v_call: TRBV12-3/TRBV12-4

cdr3_nt: TGTGCCACCTTATTTCGACAGGACCCTATAAACAATGAGCAGTTCTTC
cdr3_aa: CATLFRQDPINNEQFF
clone_size: -
d_call: -
j_call: TRBJ2-1
v_call: TRBV2

cdr3_nt: TGTGCCATCAGACAGGGTGGGAATGCCGAGCAGTACTTC
cdr3_aa: CAIRQGGNAEQYF
clone_size: -
d_call: -
j_call: TRBJ2-7
v_call: TRBV10-3

cdr3_nt: TGTGCCAGCAGCTTAGTGGTTAGGTTCTTTGATGAGCAGTTCTTC
cdr3_aa: CASSLVVRFFDEQFF
clone_size: -
d_call: -
j_call: TRBJ2-1
v_call: TRBV7-9

cdr3_nt: TGTGCCACCAGTGATTTCCCTTACAATGAGCAGTTCTTC
cdr3_aa: CATSDFPYNEQFF
clone_size: few
d_call: -
j_call: TRBJ2-1
v_call: TRBV24-1

cdr3_nt: TGCAGTGCTACTTCGACAGGGCTTCTCAACGAGCAGTACTTC
cdr3_aa: CSATSTGLLNEQYF
clone_size: -
d_call: TRBD1
j_call: TRBJ2-7
v_call: TRBV20-1

cdr3_nt: TGTGCCACCAGTGCTAGGACAGGGATTGAGCAGTTCTTC
cdr3_aa: CATSARTGIEQFF
clone_size: -
d_call: TRBD1
j_call: TRBJ2-1
v_call: TRBV24-1

cdr3_nt: TGCAGCGTTTTAGAGGACACCGGGGAGCTGTTTTTT
cdr3_aa: CSVLEDTGELFF
clone_size: -
d_call: -
j_call: TRBJ2-2
v_call: TRBV29-1

cdr3_nt: TGTGCCAGCAGCTCGAATTACAGGGGGCAGAACACTGAAGCTTTCTTT
cdr3_aa: CASSSNYRGQNTEAFF
clone_size: -
d_call: TRBD1
j_call: TRBJ1-1
v_call: TRBV13

cdr3_nt: TGTGCCAGCAGCGCTTCGCAGGGGAGTGGCTACACCTTC
cdr3_aa: CASSASQGSGYTF
clone_size: -
d_call: -
j_call: TRBJ1-2
v_call: TRBV7-9

cdr3_nt: TGTGCCAGCAGCAGCGAGAGGGAATATACGCAGTATTTT
cdr3_aa: CASSSEREYTQYF
clone_size: -
d_call: -
j_call: TRBJ2-3
v_call: TRBV11-2

cdr3_nt: TGTGCCAGCAGCCCGGACGGGGAGGGACCCCTCCACTTT
cdr3_aa: CASSPDGEGPLHF
clone_size: -
d_call: -
j_call: TRBJ1-6
v_call: TRBV9

cdr3_nt: TGTGCCAGCAGGACGGACAGGGGATCCTACACCTTC
cdr3_aa: CASRTDRGSYTF
clone_size: few
d_call: TRBD1
j_call: TRBJ1-2
v_call: TRBV2

cdr3_nt: TGTGCCAGCAGCTTAGCTAGACTAGCCAAAAGATACAATGAGCAGTTCTTC
cdr3_aa: CASSLARLAKRYNEQFF
clone_size: few
d_call: TRBD2
j_call: TRBJ2-1
v_call: TRBV11-2

cdr3_nt: TGTGCCAGCAGTACGGAGCGGGGGATCTACTATGGCTACACCTTC
cdr3_aa: CASSTERGIYYGYTF
clone_size: -
d_call: -
j_call: TRBJ1-2
v_call: TRBV6-5

cdr3_nt: TGTGCCACCAGCAGAGCCGACAGGGGGGACTACACCTTC
cdr3_aa: CATSRADRGDYTF
clone_size: -
d_call: TRBD1
j_call: TRBJ1-2
v_call: TRBV15

cdr3_nt: TGCGCCAGCACCCTTTTTGGGGGAGTTGTAGAGACCCAGTACTTC
cdr3_aa: CASTLFGGVVETQYF
clone_size: -
d_call: -
j_call: TRBJ2-5
v_call: TRBV5-1

cdr3_nt: TGTACCCCGTGGCAATCCTACGAGCAGTACTTC
cdr3_aa: CTPWQSYEQYF
clone_size: -
d_call: -
j_call: TRBJ2-7
v_call: TRBV27

cdr3_nt: TGCAGTGACTCCGAGTGGCCTGAAGCTTTCTTT
cdr3_aa: CSDSEWPEAFF
clone_size: -
d_call: -
j_call: TRBJ1-1
v_call: TRBV20-1

cdr3_nt: TGTGCCAGCAGCTTACGTCTAGGGAGGATCGATGAGCAGTTCTTC
cdr3_aa: CASSLRLGRIDEQFF
clone_size: few
d_call: -
j_call: TRBJ2-1
v_call: TRBV7-3

cdr3_nt: TGTGCCAGCCTCCCCTGGACAGGGTTGAACACTGAAGCTTTCTTT
cdr3_aa: CASLPWTGLNTEAFF
clone_size: few
d_call: TRBD1
j_call: TRBJ1-1
v_call: TRBV6-5

cdr3_nt: TGTGCCTGGAGTCTAGGCGTTTCTGGCTACACCTTC
cdr3_aa: CAWSLGVSGYTF
clone_size: -
d_call: -
j_call: TRBJ1-2
v_call: TRBV30

cdr3_nt: TGCAGTGCTGACTGGACGGGTAGCAATCAGCCCCAGCATTTT
cdr3_aa: CSADWTGSNQPQHF
clone_size: -
d_call: -
j_call: TRBJ1-5
v_call: TRBV20-1

cdr3_nt: TGCAGTGCTGCTGCTAATCAGCCCCAGCATTTT
cdr3_aa: CSAAANQPQHF
clone_size: few
d_call: -
j_call: TRBJ1-5
v_call: TRBV20-1

cdr3_nt: TGCGCCAGCAGCCAAGACGTTACGACTACCCACTACGAGCAGTACTTC
cdr3_aa: CASSQDVTTTHYEQYF
clone_size: -
d_call: -
j_call: TRBJ2-7
v_call: TRBV4-1

cdr3_nt: TGTGCCAGCAGGAGTACCGGGACAGACCCTGAAGCTTTCTTT
cdr3_aa: CASRSTGTDPEAFF
clone_size: -
d_call: TRBD1
j_call: TRBJ1-1
v_call: TRBV14

cdr3_nt: TGCGCCAGCAGTCCGGGACATCAAACAGATACGCAGTATTTT
cdr3_aa: CASSPGHQTDTQYF
clone_size: many
d_call: -
j_call: TRBJ2-3
v_call: TRBV5-1

cdr3_nt: TGCAGCGTTGCAGGGCATGATGAAAAACTGTTTTTT
cdr3_aa: CSVAGHDEKLFF
clone_size: -
d_call: -
j_call: TRBJ1-4
v_call: TRBV29-1

cdr3_nt: TGTGCCATCAGGTGGGACTCTGATGAGCAGTTCTTC
cdr3_aa: CAIRWDSDEQFF
clone_size: -
d_call: -
j_call: TRBJ2-1
v_call: TRBV10-3

cdr3_nt: TGTGACAGCAGTGCGTCTATCGGTGAGACCCAGTACTTC
cdr3_aa: CDSSASIGETQYF
clone_size: -
d_call: -
j_call: TRBJ2-5
v_call: TRBV12-3/TRBV12-4

cdr3_nt: TGTGCCAGCAGCGTAGTGGGACAGGGACCCAATGGCTACACCTTC
cdr3_aa: CASSVVGQGPNGYTF
clone_size: -
d_call: TRBD1
j_call: TRBJ1-2
v_call: TRBV9

cdr3_nt: TGTGCCAGCAGCCAAGAAGTGAGGGGGGCGGAGGAAAAACTGTTTTTT
cdr3_aa: CASSQEVRGAEEKLFF
clone_size: -
d_call: -
j_call: TRBJ1-4
v_call: TRBV4-2

cdr3_nt: TGCGCCAGCAATCTGTACAATGAGCAGTTCTTC
cdr3_aa: CASNLYNEQFF
clone_size: few
d_call: -
j_call: TRBJ2-1
v_call: TRBV5-1

cdr3_nt: TGTGCCAGCAGCTCGACCGGGACAGGGAATTACTACGAGCAGTACTTC
cdr3_aa: CASSSTGTGNYYEQYF
clone_size: once
d_call: TRBD1
j_call: TRBJ2-7
v_call: TRBV28

cdr3_nt: TGTGCCAGCAGCTCCCGGGCTAGCGGGAGTTACGAGCAGTACTTC
cdr3_aa: CASSSRASGSYEQYF
clone_size: -
d_call: TRBD2
j_call: TRBJ2-7
v_call: TRBV7-2

cdr3_nt: TGCAGTGCTAGAGAACCCCCTTGGGGTCTTGAGACCCAGTACTTC
cdr3_aa: CSAREPPWGLETQYF
clone_size: -
d_call: -
j_call: TRBJ2-5
v_call: TRBV20-1

cdr3_nt: TGCAGTGCCAAACCCGGGACTAGCCAATTCAATGAGCAGTTCTTC
cdr3_aa: CSAKPGTSQFNEQFF
clone_size: few
d_call: TRBD2
j_call: TRBJ2-1
v_call: TRBV20-1

cdr3_nt: TGTGCCAGCAGTCCGAGGGACAGGGGACGTCCCAACACTGAAGCTTTCTTT
cdr3_aa: CASSPRDRGRPNTEAFF
clone_size: -
d_call: TRBD1
j_call: TRBJ1-1
v_call: TRBV27

cdr3_nt: TGTGCCAGCAGCTCAGGACAGGGATTCTATGGCTACACCTTC
cdr3_aa: CASSSGQGFYGYTF
clone_size: many
d_call: TRBD1
j_call: TRBJ1-2
v_call: TRBV7-2

cdr3_nt: TGTGCCAGCAGTCTAGGACCAATCTCCTACAATGAGCAGTTCTTC
cdr3_aa: CASSLGPISYNEQFF
clone_size: few
d_call: -
j_call: TRBJ2-1
v_call: TRBV6-2/TRBV6-3

cdr3_nt: TGCGCCAGCAGCTTGGGGAGGGGGCCTCCCGTTAACTATGGCTACACCTTC
cdr3_aa: CASSLGRGPPVNYGYTF
clone_size: -
d_call: TRBD1
j_call: TRBJ1-2
v_call: TRBV5-1

cdr3_nt: TGCAGCGTTTCGAGGCGGGGGCGAACGGAAAAACTGTTTTTT
cdr3_aa: CSVSRRGRTEKLFF
clone_size: -
d_call: -
j_call: TRBJ1-4
v_call: TRBV29-1

cdr3_nt: TGCGCCAGCAGCCAGGAGCGGTGGAGTAACACTGAAGCTTTCTTT
cdr3_aa: CASSQERWSNTEAFF
clone_size: -
d_call: -
j_call: TRBJ1-1
v_call: TRBV4-3

cdr3_nt: TGTGCCAGCAGCGTAGCAGGACTAGCAGGAGACGAGCAGTACTTC
cdr3_aa: CASSVAGLAGDEQYF
clone_size: -
d_call: TRBD2
j_call: TRBJ2-7
v_call: TRBV9

cdr3_nt: TGTGCCAGCAGCTCAGGGACAGTCGGAATGGCTAGCACAGATACGCAGTATTTT
cdr3_aa: CASSSGTVGMASTDTQYF
clone_size: -
d_call: TRBD1
j_call: TRBJ2-3
v_call: TRBV7-9

cdr3_nt: TGTACCATCAGGGGGACTAGCTCTTACAATGAGCAGTACTTC
cdr3_aa: CTIRGTSSYNEQYF
clone_size: few
d_call: TRBD2
j_call: TRBJ2-7
v_call: TRBV10-3

cdr3_nt: TGCGCCAGCAGCCAAGTCGGTCCGGGCGGGAGTGGTGGGGAGCTGTTTTTT
cdr3_aa: CASSQVGPGGSGGELFF
clone_size: -
d_call: TRBD2
j_call: TRBJ2-2
v_call: TRBV4-3

cdr3_nt: TGCGCCAGCAGCTCTGGCAGTCTAAATTCACCCCTCCACTTT
cdr3_aa: CASSSGSLNSPLHF
clone_size: few
d_call: -
j_call: TRBJ1-6
v_call: TRBV5-1

cdr3_nt: TGTGCCAGCGGCCCTCCCGTGAACACTGAAGCTTTCTTT
cdr3_aa: CASGPPVNTEAFF
clone_size: -
d_call: -
j_call: TRBJ1-1
v_call: TRBV7-8

cdr3_nt: TGTGCCAGCAGTATACCCCATGAGGGAGGGGGTTCCTACGAGCAGTACTTC
cdr3_aa: CASSIPHEGGGSYEQYF
clone_size: -
d_call: -
j_call: TRBJ2-7
v_call: TRBV27

cdr3_nt: TGTGCCTGCAGCTTAGTTAGCGGGACTCAGCCCTACGAGCAGTACTTC
cdr3_aa: CACSLVSGTQPYEQYF
clone_size: -
d_call: TRBD2
j_call: TRBJ2-7
v_call: TRBV7-2